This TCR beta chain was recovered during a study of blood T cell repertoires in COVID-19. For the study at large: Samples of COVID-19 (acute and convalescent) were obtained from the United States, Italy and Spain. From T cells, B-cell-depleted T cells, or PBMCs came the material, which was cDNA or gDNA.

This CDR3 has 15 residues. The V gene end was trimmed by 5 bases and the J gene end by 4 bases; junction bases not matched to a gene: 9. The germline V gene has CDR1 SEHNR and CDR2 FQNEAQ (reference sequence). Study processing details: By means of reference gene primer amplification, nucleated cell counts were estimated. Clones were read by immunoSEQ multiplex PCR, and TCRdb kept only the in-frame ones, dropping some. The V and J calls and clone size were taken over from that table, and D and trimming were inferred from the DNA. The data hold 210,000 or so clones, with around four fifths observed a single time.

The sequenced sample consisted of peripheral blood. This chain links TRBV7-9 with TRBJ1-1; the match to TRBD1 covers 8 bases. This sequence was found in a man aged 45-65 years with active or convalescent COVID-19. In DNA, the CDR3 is TGTGCCAGCAGCCCCGGGGGACAGGCTTTCACTGAAGCTTTCTTT. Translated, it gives CASSPGGQAFTEAFF.